This TCR beta chain was sequenced for a study of graft-versus-host responses after intestinal transplantation. In the study overall: Once they had received anti-thymocyte globulin induction, all recipients took tacrolimus and steroids for approximately 3 years.

Clones were sequenced by immunoSEQ multiplex PCR, and TCRdb holds only the in-frame ones, with some missing. Here the sample spans 15,000 to 20,000 clones, roughly 80% being singletons. This clone has only a few counts. The antigen remains unidentified. The germline gives CDR1 SGHDT, CDR2 YYEEEE. This CDR3 has 13 amino acids. General observations from the study: Those patients showing graft-donor T cell macrochimerism displayed high graft-versus-host to host-versus-graft clonal ratios in allografts.

Processed graft tissue released its intraepithelial and lamina propria lymphocytes. The chain is built from TRBV5-6 and TRBJ2-7, with D possibly matching TRBD2 (7 bases). This receptor was identified in a human patient who received an intestinal transplant, so some T cells may come from the graft donor. Here the sequenced sample was ileum tissue, taken 104 days after intestinal transplant. The CDR3 here is CVSGGGNNYEQYF. For the CDR3, the DNA is TGTGTCTCGGGGGGCGGGAACAACTACGAGCAGTACTTC. The whole variable domain, remainder taken from reference TRBV5-6 and TRBJ2-7, is DAGVTQSPTHLIKTRGQQVTLRCSPKSGHDTVSWYQQALGQGPQFIFQYYEEEERQRGNFPDRFSGHQFPNYSSELNVNALLLGDSALYLCVSGGGNNYEQYFGPGTRLTVT.